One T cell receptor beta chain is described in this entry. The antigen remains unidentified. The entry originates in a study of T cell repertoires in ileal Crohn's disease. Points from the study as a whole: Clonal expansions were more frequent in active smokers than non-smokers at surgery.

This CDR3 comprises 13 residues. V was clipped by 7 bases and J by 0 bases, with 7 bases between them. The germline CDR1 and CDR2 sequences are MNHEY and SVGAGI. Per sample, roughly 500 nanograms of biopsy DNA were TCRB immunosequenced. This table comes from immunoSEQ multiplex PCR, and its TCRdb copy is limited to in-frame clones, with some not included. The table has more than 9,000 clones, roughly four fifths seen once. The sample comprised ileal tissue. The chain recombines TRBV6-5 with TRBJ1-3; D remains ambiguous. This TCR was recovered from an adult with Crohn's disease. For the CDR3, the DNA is TGTGCCAGCACGGGTGGCTCTGGAAACACCATATATTTT. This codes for CASTGGSGNTIYF.